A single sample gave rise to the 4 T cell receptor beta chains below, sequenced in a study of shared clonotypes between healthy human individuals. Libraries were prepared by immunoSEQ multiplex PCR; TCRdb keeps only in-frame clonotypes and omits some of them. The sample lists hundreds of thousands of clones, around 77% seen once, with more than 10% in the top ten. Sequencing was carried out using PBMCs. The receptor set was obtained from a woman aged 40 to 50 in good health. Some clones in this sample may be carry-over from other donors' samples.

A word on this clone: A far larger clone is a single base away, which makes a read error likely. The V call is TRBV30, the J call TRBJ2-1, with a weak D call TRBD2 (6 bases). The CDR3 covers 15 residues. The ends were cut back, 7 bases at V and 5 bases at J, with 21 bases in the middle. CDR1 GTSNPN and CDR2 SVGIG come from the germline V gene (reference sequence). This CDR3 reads CASAVNGGINNEQFF. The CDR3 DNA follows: TGTGCCTCCGCCGTGAACGGCGGGATCAACAATGAGCAGTTCTTC.

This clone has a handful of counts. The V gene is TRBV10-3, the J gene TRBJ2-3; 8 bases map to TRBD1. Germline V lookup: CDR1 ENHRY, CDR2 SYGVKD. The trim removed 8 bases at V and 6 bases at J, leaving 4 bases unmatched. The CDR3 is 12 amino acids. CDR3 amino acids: CAIGQGMDTQYF. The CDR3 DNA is TGTGCCATCGGACAGGGAATGGATACGCAGTATTTT.

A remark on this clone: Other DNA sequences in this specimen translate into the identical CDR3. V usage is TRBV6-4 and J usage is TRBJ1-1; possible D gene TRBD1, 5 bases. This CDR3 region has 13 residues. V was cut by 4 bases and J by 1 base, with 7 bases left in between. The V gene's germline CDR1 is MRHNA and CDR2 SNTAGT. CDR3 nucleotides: TGTGCCAGCAGTGCGGGGGAGAACACTGAAGCTTTCTTT. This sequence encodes CASSAGENTEAFF.

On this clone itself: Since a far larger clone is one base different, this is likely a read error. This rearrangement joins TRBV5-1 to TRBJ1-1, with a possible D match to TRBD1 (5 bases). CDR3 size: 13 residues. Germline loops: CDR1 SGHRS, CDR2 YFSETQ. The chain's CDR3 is CAGSLVGGTEAFF. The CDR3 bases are TGCGCCGGCAGCTTGGTCGGGGGCACTGAAGCTTTCTTT.